The clone carrying this T cell receptor (beta chain) was observed a few times. Its target is unknown. The TCRbeta library was prepared with unique molecular identifiers. Each CDR3 protein gets one entry after TCRdb re-called the PCR reads with MiXCR. The sample has about 980,000 distinct CDR3 sequences; roughly 29% are singletons. The sample originates from a study of T-cell reconstitution after alpha-beta-depleted transplantation in children. Broader study findings: Newly generated T cells supplied most T-cell counts and diversity one year post-transplant.

This clonotype was sampled from a boy under two years old who had a stem cell transplant for SCID, so the T cells may come from the graft donor. The sample consisted of PBMCs, mostly from graft donor cells, taken 360 days after TCRalphabeta/CD19-depleted stem cell transplant.

CDR3 region: CASSLPLGQGDIEQYF. For the CDR3, the DNA is TGTGCCAGCAGCTTACCCCTGGGACAGGGGGACATCGAGCAGTACTTC. The rearrangement uses TRBV7-2 and TRBJ2-7, with TRBD1 identical over 11 bases. CDR3 length: 16 residues. Germline CDR1 SGHTA, CDR2 FQGNSA. V lost 2 bases, J lost 6 bases, and 9 bases stayed unmatched.